This passage covers 17 T cell receptor beta chains from one sample sequenced in a study of T cells in Graves' hyperthyroidism and ophthalmopathy. It was RNA transcripts that yielded the amplified TCR beta CDR3 regions. TCR CDR3 underwent first-round RT-PCR with the HTBI primer set. In TCRdb, the multiplex PCR reads were re-called with MiXCR into one record per CDR3 protein. The table shows roughly 750,000 distinct CDR3 sequences, with about a sixth occurring only once. The specimen was blood. The receptors were gathered from a man aged 18 to 30 with Graves' hyperthyroidism.

This clonotype was recorded at least ten times. This chain joins TRBV20-1 and TRBJ2-7, with 12 positions matching TRBD2. The CDR3 has 16 amino acids. The germline CDR1 and CDR2 sequences are DFQATT and SNEGSKA (reference sequence). J gave up 9 bases and V 1 base, and 13 bases lay outside the gene matches. CDR3 residues: CSARAPKLAGGLLQYF. Written as DNA, the CDR3 is TGCAGTGCTAGAGCACCCAAACTAGCGGGAGGACTCCTGCAGTACTTC.

This clonotype was seen more than once but under ten times. This sequence joins TRBV6-1 and TRBJ1-1, with 9 bases aligning to TRBD1. This CDR3 comprises 13 residues. Germline CDR1 is MNHNS and CDR2 is SASEGT. Trimming cost V 6 bases and J 6 bases; bases outside gene matches: 5. The CDR3 DNA follows: TGTGCCAGCAGGGACAGGGGCCTCGCTGAAGCTTTCTTT. Encoded protein: CASRDRGLAEAFF.

The chain carries TRBV5-1 and TRBJ2-2, with 8 bases aligning to TRBD1. Germline CDR1 is SGHRS and CDR2 is YFSETQ. The CDR3 has 16 amino acids. The J segment lost 2 bases and the V segment lost 2 bases, leaving 5 bases of the junction unmatched. CDR3 residues: CASSFGDRGNTGELFF. The CDR3, as DNA: TGCGCCAGCAGCTTCGGAGACAGGGGAAACACCGGGGAGCTGTTTTTT.

In this sample, this clonotype turned up many times. This sequence joins TRBV18 and TRBJ1-1, with D unclear. Germline CDR1 KGHSH, CDR2 LQKENI. Trimming left V 3 bases short and J 3 bases short, with 8 bases between. This CDR3 has 13 amino acids. CDR3 nucleotide sequence: TGTGCCAGCTCACCGGAACGAGACACTGAAGCTTTCTTT. As protein: CASSPERDTEAFF.

Comment on this clonotype: One end of the junction fails to match germline, which may point to a read error. The chain carries TRBV6-2 or TRBV6-3 and TRBJ2-7; a weak D match, TRBD2 (5 bases). The CDR3 has 13 amino acids. Germline CDR1 MNHEY, CDR2 SVGEGT. The CDR3 sequence: CTSRRGLPYEQYF. Here the CDR3 DNA reads TGTACCAGCAGACGGGGTTTGCCCTACGAGCAGTACTTC.

This clonotype was observed once. The rearrangement links TRBV28 to TRBJ2-7, with 7 positions matching TRBD2. The CDR3 length is 14 residues. The germline V gene encodes CDR1 MDHEN and CDR2 SYDVKM. V was clipped by 5 bases and J by 1 base; unmatched bases: 5. CDR3 protein: CASSPKGGSYEQYF. The CDR3 DNA reads TGTGCCAGCAGTCCAAAGGGAGGGTCCTACGAGCAGTACTTC.

J is TRBJ1-3 and V is TRBV9; D is perhaps TRBD1 (5 bases). V was trimmed by 0 bases and J by 7 bases, leaving 8 bases between them. Germline V gene data show CDR1 as SGDLS and CDR2 as YYNGEE. There are 13 residues in the CDR3. The DNA of the CDR3 is TGTGCCAGCAGCGTAGGGGGCCGGAACACCATATATTTT. This translates into CASSVGGRNTIYF. Full variable domain (remainder filled in from reference TRBV9 and TRBJ1-3): DSGVTQTPKHLITATGQRVTLRCSPRSGDLSVYWYQQSLDQGLQFLIQYYNGEERAKGNILERFSAQQFPDLHSELNLSSLELGDSALYFCASSVGGRNTIYFGEGSWLTVV.

A few counts support this clonotype. J is TRBJ2-7 and V is TRBV20-1; D gene ambiguous. Germline CDR1 reads DFQATT; CDR2 reads SNEGSKA (reference sequence). V lost 1 base and J lost 1, with 8 bases in between. The CDR3 has 13 amino acids. The CDR3 coding sequence is TGCAGTGCTAGAGGGCATAATTCCTACGAGCAGTACTTC. Its translation is CSARGHNSYEQYF.

This clonotype was detected many times. V and J are TRBV7-2 and TRBJ2-5; TRBD2 agrees at 8 bases. CDR1 and CDR2 from the germline V gene are SGHTA and FQGNSA. The CDR3 runs 15 residues. J lost 4 bases, V lost 5 bases, and 9 bases had no gene match. CDR3 coding DNA: TGTGCCAGCAGCCCCGGCCGGGGGGGGGGAGAGACCCAGTACTTC. Amino acids: CASSPGRGGGETQYF.

The J gene is TRBJ2-7, the V gene TRBV20-1; 9 bases are a match to TRBD2. Germline V gene data show CDR1 as DFQATT and CDR2 as SNEGSKA (reference sequence). J gave up 0 bases and V 3 bases, and 9 bases lay outside the gene matches. This CDR3 has 16 residues. The CDR3 DNA sequence: TGCAGTGCTAGGATCTCGGGACTAGCCAGCTCCTACGAGCAGTACTTC. Protein: CSARISGLASSYEQYF.

In this sample, this clonotype turned up a few times. The V and J genes are TRBV12-3 or TRBV12-4 and TRBJ2-3; weak D call: TRBD1 (6 bases). There are 13 residues in the CDR3. Trimming cost V 5 bases and J 5 bases, with 11 bases left between them. The CDR3 region is CASSIGGKDTQYF. CDR3 nucleotides: TGTGCCAGCAGTATTGGGGGCAAAGATACGCAGTATTTT.

The sample holds many counts of this clonotype. V and J are TRBV2 and TRBJ2-2; D ambiguous. The germline V and J ends were trimmed by 7 bases and 3 bases, with 9 bases remaining between them. Germline assignment: CDR1 SNHLY and CDR2 FYNNEI. The CDR3 sequence is 13 residues long. The DNA for the CDR3 is TGTGCCAGCAAAGGGCTTTACACCGGGGAGCTGTTTTTT. This translates into CASKGLYTGELFF.

This clonotype has at least ten counts. This sequence joins TRBV3-2 and TRBJ2-1. TRBV3-2 is flagged as a pseudogene. The CDR3 runs 10 residues. In DNA, the CDR3 is TGTGCCAGCAGCCTTGATGAGCAGTTCTTC. This sequence encodes CASSLDEQFF.

J is TRBJ1-4 and V is TRBV6-9; D is uncertain. V lost 4 bases and J 5 bases, leaving 14 bases between the germline ends. This CDR3 spans 15 amino acids. From germline, CDR1 is MNHGY and CDR2 SVAAGI. The CDR3 is CASSFVAELNEKLFF. In nucleotides, the CDR3 is TGTGCCAGCAGTTTCGTAGCAGAATTAAATGAAAAACTGTTTTTT.

With respect to this clonotype: A much larger clone is a single base away; this may be a read error. V and J are TRBV27 and TRBJ1-2; weak D call: TRBD1 (5 bases). V lost 4 bases and J 7 bases, leaving 7 bases between the germline ends. The CDR3 covers 11 residues. CDR1 and CDR2 from the germline V gene are MNHEY and SMNVEV (reference sequence). CDR3 DNA sequence: TGTGCCAGCAGTTCCGGGGCTGGCTACACCTTC. Residues: CASSSGAGYTF.

This clonotype has at least ten counts. The gene calls are TRBV28 and TRBJ2-1, with TRBD2 identical over 13 bases. The CDR3 is made up of 15 amino acids. J was trimmed by 6 bases and V by 5 bases; bases with no gene match: 4. Germline lookup yields CDR1 MDHEN and CDR2 SYDVKM. CDR3 region: CASSRGLAGFNEQFF. CDR3 sequence (DNA): TGTGCCAGCAGTCGGGGACTAGCGGGATTCAATGAGCAGTTCTTC.

This clonotype was observed at least ten times. The chain uses TRBV28 and TRBJ2-1, with a possible D match to TRBD1 (5 bases). The V end lost 3 bases, the J end lost 10 bases, and 16 bases lay between the germline ends. Per germline, CDR1 MDHEN and CDR2 SYDVKM. This CDR3 contains 14 residues. CDR3 region: CASSFLRVSGEQFF. The CDR3 DNA reads TGTGCCAGCAGTTTTCTCAGGGTGTCCGGCGAGCAGTTCTTC.